The next 30 T cell receptor beta chains were all read from a single sample in a study of cytomegalovirus exposure and HLA in healthy donors. PCR primers comprised 60 Vbeta and 13 Jbeta primers. The protocol was immunoSEQ multiplex PCR, while the TCRdb copy is restricted to in-frame clones and leaves out a portion. The sample includes just over 150,000 clones. Sequencing was performed on PBMCs. Source of these receptors: a man aged 25-45 years in good health and CMV-seronegative.

The chain joins TRBV11-3 to TRBJ2-2; a weak D match, TRBD1 (7 bases). V was shortened by 5 bases and J by 4 bases, with 14 bases between the two germline ends. The CDR3 length is 15 residues. Germline V gene data show CDR1 as SGHNT and CDR2 as YENEEA. The CDR3 DNA is TGTGCCAGCAGCGGGCGGGACAGAATCACCGGGGAGCTGTTTTTT. Translated: CASSGRDRITGELFF.

The J gene is TRBJ1-4, the V gene TRBV6-1; no firm D call. Trimming left V 6 bases short and J 8 bases short, with 16 bases between. Germline CDR1 is MNHNS and CDR2 is SASEGT. The CDR3 sequence is 14 residues long. The CDR3 coding sequence is TGTGCCAGCAGAGTTGGGGAGGGTGGGGAAAAACTGTTTTTT. It translates to CASRVGEGGEKLFF.

The V and J genes are TRBV5-1 and TRBJ2-3, with TRBD1 matching 10 bases. Trimming cost V 7 bases and J 4 bases; bases outside gene matches: 9. Germline V gene lookup returns CDR1 SGHRS and CDR2 YFSETQ. This CDR3 region has 15 residues. The CDR3 spells CASFWTGGSPDTQYF. CDR3 DNA sequence: TGCGCCAGCTTTTGGACAGGGGGTTCTCCAGATACGCAGTATTTT.

The rearrangement joins TRBV19 to TRBJ2-5; weak D call: TRBD1 (6 bases). The germline V and J ends were trimmed by 0 bases and 2 bases, with 16 bases remaining between them. Germline lookup yields CDR1 LNHDA and CDR2 SQIVND (reference sequence). CDR3 size: 17 residues. The CDR3 nucleotides read TGTGCCAGTAGTATAGAACAGGGATCGGCGTGGCAAGAGACCCAGTACTTC. Translating it yields CASSIEQGSAWQETQYF.

V is TRBV18 and J is TRBJ1-2, with D possibly being TRBD1 (5 bases). The germline V and J ends were trimmed by 2 bases and 12 bases, with 16 bases remaining between them. Germline V gene data show CDR1 as KGHSH and CDR2 as LQKENI. This CDR3 is 13 amino acids long. The CDR3 sequence is CASSPDSGLSDTF. The CDR3 bases are TGTGCCAGCTCACCAGACTCGGGACTCTCAGACACCTTC.

CDR3 sequence reads: CASSLTGPLSGANVLTF. The CDR3 region has the DNA TGTGCCAGCAGCTTAACAGGCCCCCTTTCTGGGGCCAACGTCCTGACTTTC. This rearrangement joins TRBV7-8 to TRBJ2-6, with D maybe TRBD1 (5 bases). Trimming removed 2 bases at V and 1 base at J, with 12 bases between. The CDR3 runs to 17 residues. Germline V gene lookup returns CDR1 SGHVS and CDR2 FQNEAQ.

The CDR3 region has the DNA TGTGCCAGCAGCTATGGACTAGCGGGAGGTGGTTTGACAGATACGCAGTATTTT. It specifies CASSYGLAGGGLTDTQYF. The chain links TRBV5-4 to TRBJ2-3; TRBD2 matches at 14 bases. The CDR3 spans 18 residues. CDR1 is SGHNT, CDR2 YYREEE, per germline (reference sequence). The ends lost 3 bases at V and 3 bases at J; junction bases unmatched: 9.

This chain uses TRBV7-9 with TRBJ2-7, with TRBD1 matching 10 bases. The CDR3 loop spans 15 amino acids. J gave up 7 bases and V 1 base, and 7 bases lay outside the gene matches. Germline V gene data show CDR1 as SEHNR and CDR2 as FQNEAQ (reference sequence). The CDR3 nucleotides are TGTGCCAGCAGCTTAGGTCCGGGACAGGGGCGGGAGCAGTACTTC. Amino acid sequence: CASSLGPGQGREQYF.

This sequence joins TRBV9 and TRBJ2-1; maybe TRBD1 (5 bases). Trimming left V 2 bases short and J 0 bases short, with 12 bases between. The CDR3 is 16 amino acids. CDR1 is SGDLS, CDR2 YYNGEE, per germline. The CDR3 loop is CASSVSGLSSYNEQFF. Written as DNA, the CDR3 is TGTGCCAGCAGCGTCTCAGGGCTTAGCTCCTACAATGAGCAGTTCTTC.

This chain uses TRBV18 with TRBJ1-5; perhaps TRBD1 as D (6 bases). CDR1 KGHSH and CDR2 LQKENI come from the germline V gene. The CDR3 length is 14 residues. V gave up 3 bases and J gave up 7 bases, with 13 bases separating them. In nucleotides, the CDR3 is TGTGCCAGCTCACCTGGGACAAAGGACCAGCCCCAGCATTTT. It encodes CASSPGTKDQPQHF. The variable domain in full, with the rest retrieved from reference TRBV18 and TRBJ1-5, is NAGVMQNPRHLVRRRGQEARLRCSPMKGHSHVYWYRQLPEEGLKFMVYLQKENIIDESGMPKERFSAEFPKEGPSILRIQQVVRGDSAAYFCASSPGTKDQPQHFGDGTRLSIL.

The chain has TRBV4-1 and TRBJ1-1; no firm D call. Deletions cut 0 bases from V and 1 base from J, with 6 bases between. This CDR3 region has 14 residues. Germline CDR1 and CDR2: MGHRA and YSYEKL. CDR3 in amino acids: CASSQEQENTEAFF. The CDR3 DNA follows: TGCGCCAGCAGCCAAGAACAAGAGAACACTGAAGCTTTCTTT.

The chain is built from TRBV5-5 and TRBJ1-1; D perhaps matches TRBD1 (6 bases). There are 15 residues in the CDR3. Between the trimmed V and J ends, which lost 4 bases and 0 bases, there was a span of 13 bases. CDR1 and CDR2 (germline): SGHKS, YYEKEE (reference sequence). The CDR3 DNA sequence: TGTGCCAGCAGCATGGGACACCTCATGAACACTGAAGCTTTCTTT. This sequence encodes CASSMGHLMNTEAFF.

The rearrangement uses TRBV5-1 and TRBJ2-5, with D perhaps TRBD1 (5 bases). The last part of the DNA fits TRBJ2-7 better; the J call may be wrong. The length of the CDR3 is 13 residues. Germline V CDR1 and CDR2: SGHRS, YFSETQ. The CDR3 DNA is TGCGCCAGCAGCTCTGACAGAGCCTACGAGCAGTACTTC. Protein product: CASSSDRAYEQYF.

The chain combines TRBV6-5 with TRBJ2-3, with D uncertain. Germline V CDR1 and CDR2: MNHEY, SVGAGI. The CDR3 contains 14 residues. Trimming took 5 bases from V and 4 from J, leaving 13 bases between them. Here the CDR3 reads CASSEVATADTQYF. The CDR3 nucleotides read TGTGCCAGCAGTGAAGTTGCCACAGCAGATACGCAGTATTTT.

The chain couples TRBV5-6 to TRBJ2-3; TRBD1 might be the D (6 bases). V lost 5 bases to trimming and J lost 5 bases, with 18 bases between them. The CDR3 runs 15 residues. The germline gives CDR1 SGHDT, CDR2 YYEEEE. The CDR3 DNA reads TGTGCCAGCAGTCCGCTCGGGGAACAGGGAGATACGCAGTATTTT. Encoded protein: CASSPLGEQGDTQYF.

The chain uses TRBV9 and TRBJ2-5; 9 nucleotides agree with TRBD1. There are 14 residues in the CDR3. CDR1 SGDLS and CDR2 YYNGEE come from the germline V gene. The trim removed 3 bases at V and 6 bases at J, leaving 6 bases unmatched. CDR3 DNA: TGTGCCAGCAGCGCTTCGGGACAGGGAAAGACCCAGTACTTC. Translation gives CASSASGQGKTQYF. The full variable domain, in which reference TRBV9 and TRBJ2-5 provide the parts outside the CDR3, is DSGVTQTPKHLITATGQRVTLRCSPRSGDLSVYWYQQSLDQGLQFLIQYYNGEERAKGNILERFSAQQFPDLHSELNLSSLELGDSALYFCASSASGQGKTQYFGPGTRLLVL.

The CDR3 nucleotides read TGTGCCAGCAGCTTAATAGTAGCGGAGAACACCGGGGAGCTGTTTTTT. Translating gives CASSLIVAENTGELFF. V and J are TRBV11-2 and TRBJ2-2; possible D gene TRBD2, 6 bases. CDR1 SGHAT and CDR2 FQNNGV come from the germline V gene. The V and J ends lost 2 bases and 1 base respectively, with 11 bases between them. The CDR3 consists of 16 residues.

The rearrangement joins TRBV2 to TRBJ2-2; D gene ambiguous. Trimming stripped 8 bases from V and 2 bases from J, with 15 bases between. This CDR3 has 15 amino acids. Germline CDR1 is SNHLY and CDR2 is FYNNEI. The DNA for the CDR3 is TGTGCCAGCCTAAGTCCAGGCCCAAACACCGGGGAGCTGTTTTTT. Translating it yields CASLSPGPNTGELFF.

The rearrangement links TRBV7-2 to TRBJ2-3, with D perhaps TRBD1 (5 bases). Germline V gene data show CDR1 as SGHTA and CDR2 as FQGNSA. The CDR3 runs 16 residues. Trimming removed 1 base from V and 2 bases from J, with 13 bases in between. CDR3 DNA sequence: TGTGCCAGCAGCTTAGTAGGGGTCGACCACACAGATACGCAGTATTTT. This encodes CASSLVGVDHTDTQYF.

The chain recombines TRBV29-1 with TRBJ1-3, with a tentative D call TRBD1 (6 bases). The CDR3 has 12 residues. The germline gives CDR1 SQVTM, CDR2 ANQGSEA. The V and J ends lost 4 bases and 2 bases respectively, with 6 bases between them. The CDR3 sequence: CSVAGAGNTIYF. For the CDR3, the DNA is TGCAGCGTTGCAGGGGCTGGAAACACCATATATTTT.

The J gene is TRBJ2-1, the V gene TRBV19, with 7 bases fitting TRBD2. The V gene end was trimmed by 0 bases and the J gene end by 6 bases; junction bases not matched to a gene: 8. CDR3 length equals 16 residues. CDR1 LNHDA and CDR2 SQIVND come from the germline V gene (reference sequence). DNA for the CDR3: TGTGCCAGTAGTATAGAGGCGGGAGTGTTTGGCAATGAGCAGTTCTTC. Residues: CASSIEAGVFGNEQFF.

The V gene is TRBV28, the J gene TRBJ1-3, with D tentatively TRBD1 (5 bases). CDR3 length equals 17 residues. Germline V lookup: CDR1 MDHEN, CDR2 SYDVKM. Trimming left V 3 bases short and J 5 bases short, with 20 bases between. The CDR3 loop reads CASSLWVGAADRNTIYF. For the CDR3, the DNA is TGTGCCAGCAGTTTGTGGGTAGGGGCAGCCGACAGAAACACCATATATTTT.

The chain couples TRBV9 to TRBJ1-1, with 9 positions matching TRBD1. V was clipped by 4 bases and J by 2 bases; unmatched bases: 6. CDR3 size: 15 residues. Per the germline V gene, CDR1 is SGDLS and CDR2 is YYNGEE. CDR3 sequence reads: CASSLWGQGNTEAFF. Written as DNA, the CDR3 is TGTGCCAGCAGCCTCTGGGGACAGGGCAACACTGAAGCTTTCTTT.

The chain uses TRBV7-6 and TRBJ1-1; 11 bases align to TRBD1. The CDR3 spans 15 residues. Germline lookup yields CDR1 SGHVS and CDR2 FNYEAQ. The J segment lost 2 bases and the V segment lost 5 bases, leaving 4 bases of the junction unmatched. The CDR3 reads CASSPRTGGNTEAFF. The CDR3 region has the DNA TGTGCCAGCAGCCCGAGGACAGGGGGCAACACTGAAGCTTTCTTT.

This chain uses TRBV19 with TRBJ1-4; tentative D call: TRBD1 (6 bases). Germline values: CDR1 LNHDA, CDR2 SQIVND (reference sequence). V lost 4 bases and J 7 bases, leaving 10 bases between the germline ends. This CDR3 is 13 amino acids long. The CDR3 bases are TGTGCCAGTAGTACCCGGACAGTTGAAAAACTGTTTTTT. Translated, it gives CASSTRTVEKLFF. Full variable domain (rest looked up from reference TRBV19 and TRBJ1-4): DGGITQSPKYLFRKEGQNVTLSCEQNLNHDAMYWYRQDPGQGLRLIYYSQIVNDFQKGDIAEGYSVSREKKESFPLTVTSAQKNPTAFYLCASSTRTVEKLFFGSGTQLSVL.

This chain links TRBV6-4 with TRBJ2-1; the D gene is possibly TRBD1 (6 bases). In germline, CDR1 is MRHNA, CDR2 SNTAGT. This CDR3 comprises 15 residues. The V end was cut by 5 bases, the J end by 1 base, with 12 bases between. CDR3 DNA: TGTGCCAGCAGTCCCTTTGACAGGTCCTACAATGAGCAGTTCTTC. It codes for CASSPFDRSYNEQFF.

V gene TRBV5-1 combines with J gene TRBJ2-5; weak D call: TRBD2 (5 bases). The germline gives CDR1 SGHRS, CDR2 YFSETQ. The CDR3 is made up of 14 amino acids. Trimming removed 0 bases at V and 5 bases at J, with 11 bases between. The CDR3 DNA sequence: TGCGCCAGCAGCTTGGCCCTGAGGGAGGAGACCCAGTACTTC. Amino acid sequence: CASSLALREETQYF.

A note on this clone: A junction end diverges from the germline sequence, so it may reflect a read error. CDR3 nucleotides: TGTGCCAGCAGCTCGACTAGCGGGTCCTCCGAGCAGTACTTC. It yields the protein CASSSTSGSSEQYF. This chain connects TRBV7-9 to TRBJ2-7; 10 nucleotides align to TRBD2. CDR3 size: 14 residues. Per germline, CDR1 SEHNR and CDR2 FQNEAQ (reference sequence). Drawing the rest from reference TRBV7-9 and TRBJ2-7, the complete variable domain is DTGVSQNPRHKITKRGQNVTFRCDPISEHNRLYWYRQTLGQGPEFLTYFQNEAQLEKSRLLSDRFSAERPKGSFSTLEIQRTEQGDSAMYLCASSSTSGSSEQYFGPGTRLTVT.

The chain joins TRBV27 to TRBJ2-7; D unresolved. The CDR3 runs to 15 residues. V gave up 0 bases and J gave up 2 bases, with 11 bases separating them. CDR1 and CDR2 from the germline V gene are MNHEY and SMNVEV (reference sequence). The CDR3 reads CASSLSRHRPYEQYF. Written as DNA, the CDR3 is TGTGCCAGCAGTTTATCACGGCACAGACCCTACGAGCAGTACTTC.

The chain uses TRBV18 and TRBJ1-1; TRBD1 might be the D (6 bases). V lost 0 bases, J lost 5 bases, and 19 bases lay in between. This CDR3 region has 17 residues. Germline V gene sequence: CDR1 KGHSH, CDR2 LQKENI. The CDR3 protein is CASSPPGQGLGLTEAFF. The DNA of the CDR3 is TGTGCCAGCTCACCACCGGGCCAGGGGTTGGGCTTGACTGAAGCTTTCTTT.